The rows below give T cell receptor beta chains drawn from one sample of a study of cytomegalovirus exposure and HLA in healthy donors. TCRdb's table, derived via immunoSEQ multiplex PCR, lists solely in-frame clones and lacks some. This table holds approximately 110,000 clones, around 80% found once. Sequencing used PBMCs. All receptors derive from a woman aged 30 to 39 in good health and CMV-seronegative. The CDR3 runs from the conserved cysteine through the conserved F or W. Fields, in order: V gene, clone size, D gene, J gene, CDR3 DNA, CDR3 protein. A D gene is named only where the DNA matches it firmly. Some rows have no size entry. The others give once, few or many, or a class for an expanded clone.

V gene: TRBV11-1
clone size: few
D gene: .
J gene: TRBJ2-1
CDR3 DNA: TGTGCCAGCAGCTCAGACAGACTCAATGAGCAGTTCTTC
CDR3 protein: CASSSDRLNEQFF

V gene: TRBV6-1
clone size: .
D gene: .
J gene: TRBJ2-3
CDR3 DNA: TGTGCCAGCGGGGGGAGGACAGATACGCAGTATTTT
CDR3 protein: CASGGRTDTQYF

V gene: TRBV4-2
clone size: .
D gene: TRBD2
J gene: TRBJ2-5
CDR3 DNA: TGTGCCAGCAGCCAAGATCTAGCGGGGGGGCACGAGACCCAGTACTTC
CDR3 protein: CASSQDLAGGHETQYF

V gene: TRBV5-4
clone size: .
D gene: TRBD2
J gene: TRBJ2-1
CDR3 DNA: TGTGCCAGCAGCTTAACCGGGAGGCCAAAATTGGGCCATGAGCAGTTCTTC
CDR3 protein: CASSLTGRPKLGHEQFF

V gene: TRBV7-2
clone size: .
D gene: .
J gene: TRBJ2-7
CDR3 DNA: TGTGCCAGCAGCTTAGGGCTACGGACTACTCTCCAGGAGCAGTACTTC
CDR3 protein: CASSLGLRTTLQEQYF

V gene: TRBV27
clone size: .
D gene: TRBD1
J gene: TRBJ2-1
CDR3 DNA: TGTGCCAGCAGTTTGTCCGGGACAGTCATCGATGAGCAGTTCTTC
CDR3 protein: CASSLSGTVIDEQFF

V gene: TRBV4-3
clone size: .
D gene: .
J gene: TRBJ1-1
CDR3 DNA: TGCGCCAGCAGCCAAGCACAGCGCGGGAGCCCTGAAGCTTTCTTT
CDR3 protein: CASSQAQRGSPEAFF

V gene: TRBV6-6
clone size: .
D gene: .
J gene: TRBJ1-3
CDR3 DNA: TGTGCCAGCAGCCCCCTTTTTAGCTCTGGAAACACCATATATTTT
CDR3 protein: CASSPLFSSGNTIYF

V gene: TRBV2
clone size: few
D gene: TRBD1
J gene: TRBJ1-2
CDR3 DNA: TGTGCCAGCAGACGGGGACAGGGAACGCCTGGCTACACCTTC
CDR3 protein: CASRRGQGTPGYTF

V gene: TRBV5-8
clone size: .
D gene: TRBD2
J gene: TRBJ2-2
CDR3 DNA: TGTGCCAGCAGGGGACTAGCGAACACCGGGGAGCTGTTTTTT
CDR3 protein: CASRGLANTGELFF

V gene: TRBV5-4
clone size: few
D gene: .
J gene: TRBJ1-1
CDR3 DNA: TGTGCCACCGGGAGGGGTGGAAACACTGAAGCTTTCTTT
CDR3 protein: CATGRGGNTEAFF

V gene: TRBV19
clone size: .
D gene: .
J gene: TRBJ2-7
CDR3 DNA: TGTGCCAGTAGTATCACCAGGGGCGACGAGCAGTACTTC
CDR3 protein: CASSITRGDEQYF

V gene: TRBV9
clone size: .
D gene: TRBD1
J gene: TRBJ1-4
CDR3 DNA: TGTGCCAGCAGCGTAGCTGAAGGGACAGGGGTCCTCGGGGTTGATGAAAAACTGTTTTTT
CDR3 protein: CASSVAEGTGVLGVDEKLFF

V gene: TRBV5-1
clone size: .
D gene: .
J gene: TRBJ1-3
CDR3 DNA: TGCGCCAGCAGCTTGCAGGGCTTCACTGGAAACACCATATATTTT
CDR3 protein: CASSLQGFTGNTIYF

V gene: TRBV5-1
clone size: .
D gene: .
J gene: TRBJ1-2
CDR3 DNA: TGCGCCAGCAGCCCAGGGGCGGATTATGGCTACACCTTC
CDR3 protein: CASSPGADYGYTF

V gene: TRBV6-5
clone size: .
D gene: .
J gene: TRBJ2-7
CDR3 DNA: TGTGCCAGCAGTGCCTCTAGCAGCTCCTACGAGCAGTACTTC
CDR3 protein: CASSASSSSYEQYF

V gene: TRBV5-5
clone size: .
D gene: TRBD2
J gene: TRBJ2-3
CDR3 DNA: TGTGCCAGCAGTTCCCAACGGGGGGAAGATACGCAGTATTTT
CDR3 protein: CASSSQRGEDTQYF

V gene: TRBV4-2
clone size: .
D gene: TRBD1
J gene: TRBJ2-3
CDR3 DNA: TGTGCCAGCAGCCCTAGTCAGGGGGCCGCAGATACGCAGTATTTT
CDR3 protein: CASSPSQGAADTQYF

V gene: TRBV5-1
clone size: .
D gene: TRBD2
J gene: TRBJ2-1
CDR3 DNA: TGCGCCAGCAGCTTGGAGGCTAGCGGGGGCCCTAAGAACAATGAGCAGTTCTTC
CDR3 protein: CASSLEASGGPKNNEQFF

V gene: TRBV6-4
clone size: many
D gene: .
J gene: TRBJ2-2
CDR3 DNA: TGTGCCAGCAGCAGGGGATTGGACACCGGGGAGCTGTTTTTT
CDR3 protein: CASSRGLDTGELFF

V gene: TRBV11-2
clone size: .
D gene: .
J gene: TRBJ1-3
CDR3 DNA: TGTGCCAGCAGCGCAGGGTTTTCTGGAAACACCATATATTTT
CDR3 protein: CASSAGFSGNTIYF

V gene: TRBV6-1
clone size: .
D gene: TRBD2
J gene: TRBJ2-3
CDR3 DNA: TGTGCCAGCAGTGAAGGGGGGTCGGGGGGGCGCCGGACAGATACGCAGTATTTT
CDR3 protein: CASSEGGSGGRRTDTQYF

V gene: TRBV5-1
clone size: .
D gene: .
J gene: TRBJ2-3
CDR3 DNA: TGCGCCAGCAGCTTGAGGGAGGAAGGCGCAGATACGCAGTATTTT
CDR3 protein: CASSLREEGADTQYF

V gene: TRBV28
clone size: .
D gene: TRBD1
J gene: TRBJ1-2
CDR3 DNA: TGTGCCAGCACCCAGGGGGGATTAAGTGGCTACACCTTC
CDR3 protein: CASTQGGLSGYTF

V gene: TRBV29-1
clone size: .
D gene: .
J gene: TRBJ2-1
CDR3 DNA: TGCAGCGTTCAGAAAGCGGTCTCCTACAATGAGCAGTTCTTC
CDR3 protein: CSVQKAVSYNEQFF

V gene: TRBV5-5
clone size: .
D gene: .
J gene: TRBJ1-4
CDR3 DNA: TGTGCCAGCAGCGACGACAGTCTTGAAAAACTGTTTTTT
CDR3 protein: CASSDDSLEKLFF

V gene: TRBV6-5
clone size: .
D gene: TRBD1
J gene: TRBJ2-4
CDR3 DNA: TGTGCCAGCAGAACAGGACAGGGGGCGGGAAACATTCAGTACTTC
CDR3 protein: CASRTGQGAGNIQYF

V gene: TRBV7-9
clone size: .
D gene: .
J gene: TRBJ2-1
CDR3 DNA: TGTGCCAGCAGCTTCCGAGGGTCTGAGCAGTTCTTC
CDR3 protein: CASSFRGSEQFF